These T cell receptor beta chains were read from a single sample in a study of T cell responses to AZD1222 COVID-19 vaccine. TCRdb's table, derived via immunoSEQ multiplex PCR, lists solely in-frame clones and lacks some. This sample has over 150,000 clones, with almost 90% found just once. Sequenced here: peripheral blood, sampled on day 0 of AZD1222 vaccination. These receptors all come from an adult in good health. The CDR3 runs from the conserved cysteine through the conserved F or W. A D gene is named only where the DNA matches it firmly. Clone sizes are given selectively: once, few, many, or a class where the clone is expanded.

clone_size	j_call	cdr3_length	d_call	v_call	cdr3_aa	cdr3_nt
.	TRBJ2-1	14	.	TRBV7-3	CASSPTNVGNEQFF	TGTGCCAGCAGCCCAACTAACGTTGGGAATGAGCAGTTCTTC
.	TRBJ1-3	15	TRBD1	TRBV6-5	CASSRQGVSGNTIYF	TGTGCCAGCAGCAGACAGGGGGTCTCTGGAAACACCATATATTTT
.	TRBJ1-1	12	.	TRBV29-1	CSVVGAGAEAFF	TGCAGCGTTGTGGGGGCCGGCGCTGAAGCTTTCTTT
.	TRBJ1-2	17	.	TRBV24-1	CATSDLSGHRSTHGYTF	TGTGCCACCAGTGATTTGTCGGGACACCGATCCACTCATGGCTACACCTTC
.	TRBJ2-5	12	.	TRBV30	CAWGVGGETQYF	TGTGCCTGGGGGGTGGGGGGAGAGACCCAGTACTTC
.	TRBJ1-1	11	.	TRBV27	CASTGDTEAFF	TGTGCCAGCACCGGTGACACTGAAGCTTTCTTT
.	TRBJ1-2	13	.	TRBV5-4	CASSLFYGAGYTF	TGTGCCAGCAGCTTGTTTTATGGGGCCGGCTACACCTTC
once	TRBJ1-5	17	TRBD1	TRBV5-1	CASSTGPTGEGNQPQHF	TGCGCCAGCAGCACCGGACCCACAGGGGAGGGCAATCAGCCCCAGCATTTT
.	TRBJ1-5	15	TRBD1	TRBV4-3	CASSPTDRANQPQHF	TGCGCCAGCAGCCCGACGGACAGGGCCAATCAGCCCCAGCATTTT
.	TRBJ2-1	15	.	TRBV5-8	CASSRGGILYNEQFF	TGTGCCAGCAGCCGTGGGGGGATTTTATACAATGAGCAGTTCTTC
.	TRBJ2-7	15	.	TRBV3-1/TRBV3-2	CASSQEALAAYEQYF	TGTGCCAGCAGCCAAGAGGCTTTGGCGGCCTACGAGCAGTACTTC
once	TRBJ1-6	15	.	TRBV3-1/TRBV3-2	CASSHLDSLNSPLHF	TGTGCCAGCAGCCACCTGGACAGCCTGAATTCACCCCTCCACTTT
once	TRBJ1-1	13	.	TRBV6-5	CASSYSRGGTAFF	TGTGCCAGCAGTTACTCGCGTGGGGGTACGGCTTTCTTT
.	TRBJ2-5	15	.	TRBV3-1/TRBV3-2	CASSQTQRGQETQYF	TGTGCCAGCAGCCAAACCCAGAGGGGGCAAGAGACCCAGTACTTC
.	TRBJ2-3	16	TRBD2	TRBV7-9	CASSLVSGRSTDTQYF	TGTGCCAGCAGCTTAGTTAGCGGGAGATCCACAGATACGCAGTATTTT
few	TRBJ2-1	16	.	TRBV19	CASRKSAGRSYNEQFF	TGTGCCAGTAGAAAGTCGGCAGGGAGATCCTACAATGAGCAGTTCTTC
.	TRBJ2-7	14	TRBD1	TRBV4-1	CASSQGDRGYEQYF	TGCGCCAGCAGCCAAGGAGACAGGGGATACGAGCAGTACTTC
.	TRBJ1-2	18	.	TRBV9	CASSARTGQAPARYGYTF	TGTGCCAGCAGCGCCCGAACCGGACAAGCGCCGGCACGTTATGGCTACACCTTC
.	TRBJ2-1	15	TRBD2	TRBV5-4	CASSPGLAGAGEQFF	TGTGCCAGCAGCCCGGGACTAGCGGGAGCCGGTGAGCAGTTCTTC
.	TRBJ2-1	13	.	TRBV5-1	CASSLDVINEQFF	TGCGCCAGCAGCCTAGATGTAATAAATGAGCAGTTCTTC
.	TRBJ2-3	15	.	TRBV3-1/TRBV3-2	CASSPRGERTDTQYF	TGTGCCAGCAGCCCTAGAGGAGAACGCACAGATACGCAGTATTTT
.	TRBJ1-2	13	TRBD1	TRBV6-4	CASRRTGGYGYTF	TGTGCCAGCAGACGGACAGGGGGGTATGGCTACACCTTC
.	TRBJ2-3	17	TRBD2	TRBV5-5	CASSLTSGTSSTDTQYF	TGTGCCAGCAGCTTGACTAGCGGGACCTCTAGCACAGATACGCAGTATTTT
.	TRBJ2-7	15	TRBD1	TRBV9	CASSVGQGALNEQYF	TGTGCCAGCAGCGTAGGTCAGGGGGCCCTCAACGAGCAGTACTTC
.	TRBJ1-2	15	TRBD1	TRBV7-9	CASSLGQGLYYGYTF	TGTGCCAGCAGCTTAGGACAGGGGTTGTACTATGGCTACACCTTC
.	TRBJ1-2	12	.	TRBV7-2	CASRPGSYGYTF	TGTGCCAGCCGTCCAGGGTCGTATGGCTACACCTTC
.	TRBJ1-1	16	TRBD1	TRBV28	CASSLRTGLVGTEAFF	TGTGCCAGCAGTCTGCGGACAGGGCTGGTGGGCACTGAAGCTTTCTTT
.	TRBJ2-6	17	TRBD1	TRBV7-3	CASSSRTGPSGANVLTF	TGTGCCAGCAGCTCCCGGACAGGTCCCTCTGGGGCCAACGTCCTGACTTTC
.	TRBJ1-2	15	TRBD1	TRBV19	CASSPRQGTNYGYTF	TGTGCCAGTAGTCCCCGACAGGGAACTAACTATGGCTACACCTTC
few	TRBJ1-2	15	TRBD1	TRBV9	CASSAGQGGGYGYTF	TGTGCCAGCAGCGCAGGACAGGGCGGGGGCTATGGCTACACCTTC
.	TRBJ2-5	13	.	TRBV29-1	CSVGPQYQETQYF	TGCAGCGTTGGCCCCCAGTATCAAGAGACCCAGTACTTC
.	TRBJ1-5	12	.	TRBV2	CASSEARGAKHF	TGTGCCAGCAGTGAAGCGAGGGGGGCAAAGCATTTT
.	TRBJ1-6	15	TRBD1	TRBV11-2	CASSPRDRKDSPLHF	TGTGCCAGCAGCCCCCGGGACAGGAAGGATTCACCCCTCCACTTT
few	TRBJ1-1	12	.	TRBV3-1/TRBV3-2	CASSPRGTEAFF	TGTGCCAGCAGCCCTCGCGGCACTGAAGCTTTCTTT
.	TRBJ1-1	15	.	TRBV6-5	CASSYSTKARAEAFF	TGTGCCAGCAGTTACTCGACGAAAGCTCGCGCTGAAGCTTTCTTT
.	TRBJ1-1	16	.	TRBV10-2	CASSEGIGQLNTEAFF	TGCGCCAGCAGTGAGGGTATAGGACAGTTGAACACTGAAGCTTTCTTT
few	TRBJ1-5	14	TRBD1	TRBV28	CASGVQGGNQPQHF	TGTGCCAGCGGAGTGCAGGGGGGCAATCAGCCCCAGCATTTT
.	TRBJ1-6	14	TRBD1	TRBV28	CASRAGQGLSPLHF	TGTGCCAGCAGAGCGGGACAGGGACTTTCACCCCTCCACTTT
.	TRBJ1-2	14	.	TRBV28	CASSFAGLNYGYTF	TGTGCCAGCAGTTTTGCAGGGCTTAACTATGGCTACACCTTC
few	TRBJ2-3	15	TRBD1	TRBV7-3	CASSHGQGYTDTQYF	TGTGCCAGCAGCCATGGACAGGGATACACAGATACGCAGTATTTT
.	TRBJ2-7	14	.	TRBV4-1	CASSQDREGDEQYF	TGCGCCAGCAGCCAAGATCGCGAGGGGGACGAGCAGTACTTC
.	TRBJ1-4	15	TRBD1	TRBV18	CASSTGQGAFEKLFF	TGTGCCAGCTCGACCGGACAGGGGGCATTTGAAAAACTGTTTTTT
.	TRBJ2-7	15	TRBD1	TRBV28	CASSHHGTASYEQYF	TGTGCCAGCAGTCACCACGGGACAGCCTCCTACGAGCAGTACTTC
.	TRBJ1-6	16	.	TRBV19	CASTDTSRGLSSPLHF	TGTGCCAGTACCGATACTTCGAGGGGATTAAGTTCACCCCTCCACTTT
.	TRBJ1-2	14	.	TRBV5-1	CASSLRGGRLGYTF	TGCGCCAGCAGCTTGCGAGGCGGACGGCTTGGCTACACCTTC